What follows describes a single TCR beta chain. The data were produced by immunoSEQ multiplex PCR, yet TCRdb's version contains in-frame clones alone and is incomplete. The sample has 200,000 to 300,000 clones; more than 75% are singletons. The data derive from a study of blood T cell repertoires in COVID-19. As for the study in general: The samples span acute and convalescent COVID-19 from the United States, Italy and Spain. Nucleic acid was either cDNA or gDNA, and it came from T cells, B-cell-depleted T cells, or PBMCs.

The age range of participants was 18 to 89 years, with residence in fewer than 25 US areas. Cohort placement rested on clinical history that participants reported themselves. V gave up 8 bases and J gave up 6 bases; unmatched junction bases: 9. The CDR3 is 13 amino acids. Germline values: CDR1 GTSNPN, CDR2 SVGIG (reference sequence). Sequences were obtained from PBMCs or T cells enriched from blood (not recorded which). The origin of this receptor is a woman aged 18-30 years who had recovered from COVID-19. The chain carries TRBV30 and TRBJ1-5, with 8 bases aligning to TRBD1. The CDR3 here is CAGSGTGGQPQHF. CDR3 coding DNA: TGTGCCGGGTCCGGGACAGGCGGTCAGCCCCAGCATTTT.